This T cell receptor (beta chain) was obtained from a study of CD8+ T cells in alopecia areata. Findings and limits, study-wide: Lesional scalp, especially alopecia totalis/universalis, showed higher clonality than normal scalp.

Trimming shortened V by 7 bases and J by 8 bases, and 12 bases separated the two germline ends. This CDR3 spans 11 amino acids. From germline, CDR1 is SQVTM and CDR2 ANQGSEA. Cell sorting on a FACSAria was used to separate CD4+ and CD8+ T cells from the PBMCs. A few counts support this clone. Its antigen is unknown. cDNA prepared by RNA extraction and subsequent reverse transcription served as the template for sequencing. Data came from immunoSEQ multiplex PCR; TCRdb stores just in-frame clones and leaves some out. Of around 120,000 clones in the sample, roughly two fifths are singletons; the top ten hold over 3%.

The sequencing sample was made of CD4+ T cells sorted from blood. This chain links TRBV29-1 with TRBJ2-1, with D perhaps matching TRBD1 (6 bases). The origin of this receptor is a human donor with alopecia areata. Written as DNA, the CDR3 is TGCAGCGCCGAAGGGGGAGATGAGCAGTTCTTC. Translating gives CSAEGGDEQFF.